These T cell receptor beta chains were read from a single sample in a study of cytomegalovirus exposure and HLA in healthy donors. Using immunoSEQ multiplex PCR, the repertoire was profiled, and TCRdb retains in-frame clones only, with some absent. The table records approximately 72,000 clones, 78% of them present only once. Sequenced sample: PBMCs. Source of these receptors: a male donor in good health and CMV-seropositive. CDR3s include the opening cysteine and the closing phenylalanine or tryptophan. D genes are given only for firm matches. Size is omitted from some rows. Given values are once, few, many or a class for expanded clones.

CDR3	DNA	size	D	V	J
CASSLGQSTGELFF	TGCGCCAGCAGCTTGGGACAGTCCACCGGGGAGCTGTTTTTT	NA	NA	TRBV5-1	TRBJ2-2
CASSRGRVDTQYF	TGTGCCAGCAGTCGAGGGAGGGTGGATACGCAGTATTTT	NA	TRBD2	TRBV6-5	TRBJ2-3
CASSLFDTETGFYGYTF	TGTGCCAGCAGTTTATTTGACACCGAGACAGGGTTCTATGGCTACACCTTC	NA	TRBD1	TRBV27	TRBJ1-2
CSDRAWGYTF	TGCAGCGACAGGGCCTGGGGCTACACCTTC	once	NA	TRBV29-1	TRBJ1-2
CASSQLGQYNEQFF	TGTGCCAGCAGCCAATTGGGACAGTACAATGAGCAGTTCTTC	NA	TRBD1	TRBV6-5	TRBJ2-1
CSTYSGTSSDTQYF	TGCAGCACCTATAGCGGGACTAGTAGCGATACGCAGTATTTT	NA	TRBD2	TRBV29-1	TRBJ2-3
CASSPNGANEKLFF	TGTGCCAGCAGCCCTAACGGGGCTAATGAAAAACTGTTTTTT	NA	NA	TRBV2	TRBJ1-4
CASSVGQGEGGYTF	TGTGCCAGCAGCGTGGGACAGGGCGAAGGAGGCTACACCTTC	once	TRBD1	TRBV5-6	TRBJ1-2
CAVRGPSEKLFF	TGTGCCGTCAGGGGGCCTAGTGAAAAACTGTTTTTT	NA	TRBD1	TRBV10-3	TRBJ1-4
CASSLVPELNTEAFF	TGTGCCAGCAGTTTAGTCCCAGAATTGAACACTGAAGCTTTCTTT	NA	NA	TRBV27	TRBJ1-1
CASSLDPRDRATGELFF	TGTGCCAGCAGCTTAGATCCCCGGGACAGGGCCACCGGGGAGCTGTTTTTT	NA	TRBD1	TRBV11-2	TRBJ2-2
CASRREQGAYEKLFF	TGTGCCAGCAGGCGAGAACAGGGGGCCTATGAAAAACTGTTTTTT	NA	TRBD1	TRBV27	TRBJ1-4
CASSSTGANTPYEQYF	TGTGCCAGCAGCTCGACAGGGGCCAACACCCCCTACGAGCAGTACTTC	NA	TRBD1	TRBV11-2	TRBJ2-7
CASSLLKTVYSINEQFF	TGTGCCAGCAGCTTACTAAAGACAGTGTACAGTATAAATGAGCAGTTCTTC	NA	NA	TRBV7-8	TRBJ2-1
CASSSDRGGYEQYF	TGTGCCAGCAGCTCCGACAGGGGAGGCTACGAGCAGTACTTC	NA	TRBD1	TRBV11-3	TRBJ2-7
CASSQTGDAYEQYF	TGTGCCAGCAGCCAAACAGGGGACGCCTACGAGCAGTACTTC	NA	TRBD1	TRBV6-1	TRBJ2-7
CASSEGVGSPYEQYF	TGTGCCAGCAGCGAGGGGGTCGGCTCCCCCTACGAGCAGTACTTC	few	NA	TRBV28	TRBJ2-7
CASSSSRAGPADTQYF	TGTGCCAGCAGTTCCTCCCGGGCGGGACCCGCAGATACGCAGTATTTT	few	NA	TRBV25-1	TRBJ2-3
CSVYITPRAEQYF	TGCAGCGTTTATATAACCCCCAGGGCCGAGCAGTACTTC	NA	NA	TRBV29-1	TRBJ2-7
CASNTGTVGNTF	TGTGCCAGCAACACCGGGACAGTAGGGAACACCTTC	NA	TRBD1	TRBV6-6	TRBJ1-2
CASSLGTDSPLHF	TGTGCCAGCAGCCTTGGGACAGATTCACCCCTCCACTTT	NA	TRBD1	TRBV6-5	TRBJ1-6
CASSGGGSGHEQYF	TGTGCCAGCAGTGGGGGTGGGTCAGGGCACGAGCAGTACTTC	NA	NA	TRBV6-1	TRBJ2-7
CASSLDGVFNYGYTF	TGTGCCAGCAGCTTAGATGGAGTTTTTAACTATGGCTACACCTTC	NA	NA	TRBV7-9	TRBJ1-2
CASSYRLAGVTGELFF	TGTGCCAGCAGCTATCGGCTAGCGGGAGTCACCGGGGAGCTGTTTTTT	NA	TRBD2	TRBV11-3	TRBJ2-2
CASIGQWGNTEAFF	TGTGCCAGTATCGGACAGTGGGGAAACACTGAAGCTTTCTTT	NA	NA	TRBV19	TRBJ1-1
CASSLVRGSNSGNTIYF	TGTGCCAGCAGCTTAGTCAGGGGGTCTAACTCTGGAAACACCATATATTTT	NA	TRBD1	TRBV7-2	TRBJ1-3